The 17 T cell receptor beta chains below were found in one sample sequenced in a study of cytomegalovirus exposure and HLA in healthy donors. The PCR made use of 60 Vbeta and 13 Jbeta primers. Method: immunoSEQ multiplex PCR; TCRdb's copy keeps in-frame clones and lacks some. There are 120,000 to 150,000 clones in the sample; roughly 62% occur only once, and around 1.9% lies in the top ten. The sample consisted of PBMCs. The receptors derive from a male donor in good health and CMV-seronegative.

Details on this clone: At one end the junction does not follow the germline gene, possibly because of a read error. The gene calls are TRBV7-9 and TRBJ1-1; TRBD1 aligns across 8 bases. Germline CDR1 and CDR2: SEHNR and FQNEAQ (reference sequence). The CDR3 has 16 amino acids. This chain's CDR3 is CSSSSSSGGPHTEAFF. The CDR3 DNA reads TGTTCCAGCAGCTCCTCGTCAGGGGGCCCCCACACTGAAGCTTTCTTT.

V and J are TRBV30 and TRBJ2-3; 8 nucleotides agree with TRBD2. Germline CDR1 is GTSNPN and CDR2 is SVGIG (reference sequence). This CDR3 contains 14 residues. V lost 4 bases and J lost 12; bases outside the gene matches: 15. The CDR3 DNA reads as TGTGCCTGGAACGGGGGACTAGGTTTCCGGAATCAGTATTTT. It is translated as CAWNGGLGFRNQYF.

This clone was counted only a few times. The chain links TRBV27 to TRBJ1-1, with D perhaps TRBD1 (6 bases). Germline CDR1 reads MNHEY; CDR2 reads SMNVEV (reference sequence). Trimming took 6 bases from V and 10 from J, leaving 15 bases between them. This CDR3 has 12 amino acids. CDR3 nucleotides: TGTGCCAGCAGCGCAACAGGGAAAGCAGCTTTCTTT. The encoded protein is CASSATGKAAFF.

This clone has only a few counts. The chain recombines TRBV7-9 with TRBJ2-3; a weak D match, TRBD2 (5 bases). V shed 5 bases and J shed 0 bases, with 15 bases lying between them. The germline CDR1 and CDR2 sequences are SEHNR and FQNEAQ (reference sequence). The CDR3 has 16 amino acids. The CDR3 DNA reads TGTGCCAGCAGCGGTACGACTACCCCTAGCACAGATACGCAGTATTTT. Amino acid sequence: CASSGTTTPSTDTQYF.

V gene TRBV5-6 combines with J gene TRBJ2-7; D is unclear. Germline V gene data show CDR1 as SGHDT and CDR2 as YYEEEE. Trimming stripped 4 bases from V and 6 bases from J, with 8 bases between. The CDR3 is made up of 11 amino acids. The CDR3 region is CASSAQSEQYF. The CDR3 DNA reads as TGTGCCAGCAGCGCACAGAGCGAGCAGTACTTC. Filled out from reference TRBV5-6 and TRBJ2-7, the complete variable domain reads DAGVTQSPTHLIKTRGQQVTLRCSPKSGHDTVSWYQQALGQGPQFIFQYYEEEERQRGNFPDRFSGHQFPNYSSELNVNALLLGDSALYLCASSAQSEQYFGPGTRLTVT.

This clone was recorded a few times. V usage is TRBV7-9 and J usage is TRBJ2-5, with TRBD1 matching 7 bases. Germline V gene sequence: CDR1 SEHNR, CDR2 FQNEAQ (reference sequence). V shed 4 bases, J shed 3 bases, and the junction held 8 bases outside the gene matches. The CDR3 covers 15 residues. The CDR3: CASSSDGRGKETQYF. The CDR3 coding sequence is TGTGCCAGCAGCTCCGACGGCAGGGGGAAAGAGACCCAGTACTTC.

This clone occurred a few times. The V call is TRBV28, the J call TRBJ2-2; D gene uncertain. Germline lookup yields CDR1 MDHEN and CDR2 SYDVKM. V was cut by 3 bases and J by 5 bases, with 13 bases left in between. This CDR3 comprises 15 residues. CDR3 region: CASSFSSSWTGELFF. For the CDR3, the DNA is TGTGCCAGCAGTTTTAGTAGCTCCTGGACCGGGGAGCTGTTTTTT.

V gene TRBV5-4 combines with J gene TRBJ1-1, with D maybe TRBD1 (5 bases). V was pared by 4 bases and J by 1 base, with 17 bases between. CDR1 SGHNT and CDR2 YYREEE come from the germline V gene (reference sequence). CDR3 length equals 16 residues. CDR3 protein: CASSVPGGSQNTEAFF. The CDR3 nucleotides are TGTGCCAGCAGCGTGCCCGGGGGGAGTCAGAACACTGAAGCTTTCTTT.

The chain carries TRBV7-9 and TRBJ1-1; D unclear. V dropped 2 bases and J dropped 3 bases, with 7 bases sitting between them. Germline V lookup: CDR1 SEHNR, CDR2 FQNEAQ (reference sequence). This CDR3 spans 13 amino acids. As DNA, the CDR3 is TGTGCCAGCAGCTTAATCGTTGACACTGAAGCTTTCTTT. Translating it yields CASSLIVDTEAFF.

This clone appeared a few times. The chain joins TRBV4-2 to TRBJ2-7; 7 nucleotides match TRBD2. V was pared by 1 base and J by 6 bases, with 12 bases of the junction left unmatched. Germline assignment: CDR1 LGHNA and CDR2 YNFKEQ. The CDR3 contains 16 residues. The CDR3 DNA is TGTGCCAGCAGCCAAGTAGTAGCGGGTATCCTTTGCGAGCAGTACTTC. Its translation: CASSQVVAGILCEQYF.

The DNA of the CDR3 is TGTGCCACTAGGGGACAGAGCACAGATACGCAGTATTTT. It is translated as CATRGQSTDTQYF. The chain has TRBV19 and TRBJ2-3, with 7 bases that match TRBD1. Germline V gene data show CDR1 as LNHDA and CDR2 as SQIVND (reference sequence). CDR3 length: 13 amino acids. Trimming removed 10 bases from V and 0 bases from J; junction bases left unmatched: 4. The full variable domain, in which reference TRBV19 and TRBJ2-3 provide the parts outside the CDR3, is DGGITQSPKYLFRKEGQNVTLSCEQNLNHDAMYWYRQDPGQGLRLIYYSQIVNDFQKGDIAEGYSVSREKKESFPLTVTSAQKNPTAFYLCATRGQSTDTQYFGPGTRLTVL.

This chain links TRBV27 with TRBJ2-7; D may be TRBD1 (6 bases). CDR3 length equals 13 residues. Germline loops: CDR1 MNHEY, CDR2 SMNVEV (reference sequence). The ends were cut back, 3 bases at V and 7 bases at J, with 13 bases in the middle. CDR3 in DNA: TGTGCCAGCAGTTTTCAGGGGCAGTTGGAGCAGTACTTC. This translates into CASSFQGQLEQYF.

This clone came up a few times. V and J are TRBV4-3 and TRBJ1-6; 8 nucleotides line up with TRBD1. The CDR3 runs 15 residues. Per germline, CDR1 LGHNA and CDR2 YSLEER. With V trimmed by 3 bases and J by 8 bases, 6 bases remained unmatched. The CDR3 loop reads CASSQSQGVDSPLHF. CDR3 DNA sequence: TGCGCCAGCAGCCAGTCACAGGGGGTCGATTCACCCCTCCACTTT.

This clone was seen only a few times. The rearrangement uses TRBV19 and TRBJ1-1; D possibly corresponds to TRBD1 (5 bases). Trimming took off 3 bases at V and 2 bases at J, with 22 bases between the two ends. The CDR3 runs 18 residues. The V gene's germline CDR1 is LNHDA and CDR2 SQIVND (reference sequence). The CDR3 region is CASSISPGDFSSNTEAFF. The CDR3 DNA reads as TGTGCCAGTAGTATTTCACCGGGGGATTTTAGCAGTAACACTGAAGCTTTCTTT.

The rearrangement joins TRBV7-8 to TRBJ1-2, with 8 bases matching TRBD1. With V trimmed by 1 base and J by 4 bases, 8 bases remained unmatched. The germline gives CDR1 SGHVS, CDR2 FQNEAQ. This CDR3 is 16 amino acids long. The CDR3 region is CASSLGGGQGSYGYTF. CDR3 DNA sequence: TGTGCCAGCAGCTTAGGAGGAGGACAGGGCAGCTATGGCTACACCTTC.

This sequence joins TRBV5-1 and TRBJ2-2; TRBD2 might be the D (5 bases). Per the germline V gene, CDR1 is SGHRS and CDR2 is YFSETQ. The ends were cut back, 0 bases at V and 7 bases at J, with 13 bases in the middle. The CDR3 sequence is 15 residues long. CDR3 DNA: TGCGCCAGCAGCTTGGCCGCGGGCGCCGGCGGGGAGCTGTTTTTT. Amino acid sequence: CASSLAAGAGGELFF.

The V call is TRBV6-1, the J call TRBJ2-3; D ambiguous. The CDR3 has 15 residues. Trimming pared 3 bases from V and 4 bases from J, leaving 14 bases between. The germline V gene encodes CDR1 MNHNS and CDR2 SASEGT. The CDR3 loop is CASSDPGSVSDTQYF. Here the CDR3 DNA reads TGTGCCAGCAGTGATCCCGGGTCCGTCTCAGATACGCAGTATTTT.